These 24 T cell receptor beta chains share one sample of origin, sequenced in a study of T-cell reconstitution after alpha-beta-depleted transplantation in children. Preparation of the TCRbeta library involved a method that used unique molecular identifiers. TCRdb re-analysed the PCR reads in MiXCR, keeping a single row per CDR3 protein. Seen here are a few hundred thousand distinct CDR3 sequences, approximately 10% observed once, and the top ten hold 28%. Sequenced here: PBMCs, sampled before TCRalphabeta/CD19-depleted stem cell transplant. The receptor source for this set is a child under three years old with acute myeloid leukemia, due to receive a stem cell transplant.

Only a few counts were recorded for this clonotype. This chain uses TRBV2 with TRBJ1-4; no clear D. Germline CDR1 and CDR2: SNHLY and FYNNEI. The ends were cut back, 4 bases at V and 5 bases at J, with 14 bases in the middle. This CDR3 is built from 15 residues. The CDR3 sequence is CASSAWGWVNEKLFF. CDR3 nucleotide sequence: TGTGCCAGCAGTGCGTGGGGATGGGTAAATGAAAAACTGTTTTTT.

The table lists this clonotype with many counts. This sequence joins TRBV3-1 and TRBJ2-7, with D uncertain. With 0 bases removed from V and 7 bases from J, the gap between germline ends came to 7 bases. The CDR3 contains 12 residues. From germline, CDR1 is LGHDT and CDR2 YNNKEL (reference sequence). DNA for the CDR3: TGTGCCAGCAGCCAAGATCTCGGGGAGCAGTACTTC. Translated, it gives CASSQDLGEQYF.

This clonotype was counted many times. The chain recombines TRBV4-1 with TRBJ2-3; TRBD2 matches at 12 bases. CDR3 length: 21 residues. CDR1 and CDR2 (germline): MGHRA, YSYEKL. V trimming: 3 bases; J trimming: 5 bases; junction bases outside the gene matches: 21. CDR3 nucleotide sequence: TGCGCCAGCAGCCATCCACCGGCAGGATCGACTAGCGGGAGTAGGGGAGATACGCAGTATTTT. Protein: CASSHPPAGSTSGSRGDTQYF.

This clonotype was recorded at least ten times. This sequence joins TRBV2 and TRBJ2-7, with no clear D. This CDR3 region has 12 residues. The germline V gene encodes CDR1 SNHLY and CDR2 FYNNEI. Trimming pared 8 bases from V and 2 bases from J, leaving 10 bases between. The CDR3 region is CASRPDPYEQYF. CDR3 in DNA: TGTGCCAGCCGGCCAGATCCCTACGAGCAGTACTTC.

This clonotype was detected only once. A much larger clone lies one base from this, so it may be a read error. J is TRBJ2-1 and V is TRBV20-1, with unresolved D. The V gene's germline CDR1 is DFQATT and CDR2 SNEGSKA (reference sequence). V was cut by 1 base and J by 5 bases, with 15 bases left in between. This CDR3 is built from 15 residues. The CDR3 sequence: CSARGHSRPNNEQFF. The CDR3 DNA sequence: TGCAGTGCTAGAGGCCATTCAAGGCCGAACAATGAGCAGTTCTTC.

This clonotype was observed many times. The CDR3 DNA follows: TGCAGCGTTGTGGCGGGTTCTAGTTTCAATGAGCAGTTCTTC. As protein: CSVVAGSSFNEQFF. The rearrangement joins TRBV29-1 to TRBJ2-1, with D perhaps TRBD2 (5 bases). The CDR3 has 14 amino acids. Between the trimmed V and J ends, which lost 4 bases and 6 bases, there was a span of 16 bases. Looked up from germline, CDR1 is SQVTM and CDR2 is ANQGSEA.

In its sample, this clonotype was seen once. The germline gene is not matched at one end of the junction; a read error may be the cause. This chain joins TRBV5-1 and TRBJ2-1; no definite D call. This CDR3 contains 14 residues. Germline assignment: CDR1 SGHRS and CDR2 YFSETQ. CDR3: CASSFRPPNNEQFF. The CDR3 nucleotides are TGCGCCAGCAGCTTCAGGCCCCCCAACAACGAGCAGTTCTTC.

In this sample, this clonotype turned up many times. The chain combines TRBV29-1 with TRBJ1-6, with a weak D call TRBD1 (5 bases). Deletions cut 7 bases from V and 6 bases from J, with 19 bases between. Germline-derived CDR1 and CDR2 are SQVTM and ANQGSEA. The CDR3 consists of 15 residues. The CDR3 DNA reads TGCAGCGCCCGAACCGCCGACAGTTTTAATTCACCCCTCCACTTT. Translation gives CSARTADSFNSPLHF.

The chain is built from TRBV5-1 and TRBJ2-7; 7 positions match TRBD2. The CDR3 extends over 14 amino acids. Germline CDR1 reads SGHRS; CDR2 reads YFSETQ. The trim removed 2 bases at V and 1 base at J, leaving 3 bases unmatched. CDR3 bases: TGCGCCAGCAGCTTAGGGCGGGAGTCCTACGAGCAGTACTTC. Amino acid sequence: CASSLGRESYEQYF.

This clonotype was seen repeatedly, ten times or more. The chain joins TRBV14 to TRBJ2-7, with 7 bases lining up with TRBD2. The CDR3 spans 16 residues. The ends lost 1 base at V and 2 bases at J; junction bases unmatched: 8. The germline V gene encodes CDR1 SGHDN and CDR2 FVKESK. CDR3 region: CASSQVRAGVTYEQYF. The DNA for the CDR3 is TGTGCCAGCAGCCAAGTTCGGGCGGGAGTTACCTACGAGCAGTACTTC.

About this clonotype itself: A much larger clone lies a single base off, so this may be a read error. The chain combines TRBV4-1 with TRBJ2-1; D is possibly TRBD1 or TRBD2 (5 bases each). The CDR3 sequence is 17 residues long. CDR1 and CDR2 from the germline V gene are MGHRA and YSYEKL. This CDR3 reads CAGSRAGTSSFYNEQFF. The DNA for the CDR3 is TGCGCCGGCAGCCGGGCCGGGACCTCGTCCTTTTACAATGAGCAGTTCTTC.

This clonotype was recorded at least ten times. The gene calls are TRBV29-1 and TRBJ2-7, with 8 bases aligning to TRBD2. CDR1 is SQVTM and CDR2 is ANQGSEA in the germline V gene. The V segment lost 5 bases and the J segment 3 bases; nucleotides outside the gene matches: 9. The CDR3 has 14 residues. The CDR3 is CSVPGERESYEQYF. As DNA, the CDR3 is TGCAGCGTTCCCGGAGAGCGGGAGAGCTACGAGCAGTACTTC.

As DNA, the CDR3 is TGTGCCCAGCAGCCAGGGCGGAGCTCCTACAATGAGCAGTTCTTC. Protein: CAQQPGRSSYNEQFF. The chain uses TRBV27 and TRBJ2-1; a weak D match, TRBD1 (5 bases). CDR3 length equals 15 residues. V dropped 11 bases and J dropped 0 bases, with 17 bases sitting between them. Germline CDR1 and CDR2: MNHEY and SMNVEV (reference sequence).

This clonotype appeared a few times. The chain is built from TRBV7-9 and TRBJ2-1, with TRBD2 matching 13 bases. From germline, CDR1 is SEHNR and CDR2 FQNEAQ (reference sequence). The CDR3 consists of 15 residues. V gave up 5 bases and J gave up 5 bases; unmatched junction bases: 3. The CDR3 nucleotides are TGTGCCAGCAGCCGGACTAGCGGGGGAGACAATGAGCAGTTCTTC. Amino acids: CASSRTSGGDNEQFF.

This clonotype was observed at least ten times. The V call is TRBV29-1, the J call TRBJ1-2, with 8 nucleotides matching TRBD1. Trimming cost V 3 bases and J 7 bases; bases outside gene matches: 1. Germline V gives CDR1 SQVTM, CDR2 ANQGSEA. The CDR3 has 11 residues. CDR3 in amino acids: CSVDRGLGYTF. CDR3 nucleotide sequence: TGCAGCGTTGACAGGGGGCTTGGCTACACCTTC.

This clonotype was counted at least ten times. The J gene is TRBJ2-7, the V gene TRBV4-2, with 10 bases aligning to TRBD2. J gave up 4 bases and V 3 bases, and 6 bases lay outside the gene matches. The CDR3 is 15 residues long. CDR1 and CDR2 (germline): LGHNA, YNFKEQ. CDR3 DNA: TGTGCCAGCAGCCAGTCAAGCGGGAGGGATTACGAGCAGTACTTC. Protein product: CASSQSSGRDYEQYF.

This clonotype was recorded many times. The chain's CDR3 is CSAEPGAGSYEQYF. In DNA form, the CDR3 reads TGCAGTGCGGAACCGGGTGCGGGGTCTTACGAGCAGTACTTC. V and J are TRBV20-1 and TRBJ2-7; weak D call: TRBD2 (6 bases). Germline lookup yields CDR1 DFQATT and CDR2 SNEGSKA (reference sequence). Between the trimmed V and J ends, which lost 6 bases and 4 bases, there was a span of 19 bases. The CDR3 length is 14 residues.

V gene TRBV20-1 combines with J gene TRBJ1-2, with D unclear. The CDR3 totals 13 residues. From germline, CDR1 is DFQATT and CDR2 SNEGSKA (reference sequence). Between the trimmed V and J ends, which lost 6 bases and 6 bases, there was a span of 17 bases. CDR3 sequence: CSAPGGKSDGYTF. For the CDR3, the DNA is TGCAGTGCCCCCGGTGGGAAAAGCGATGGCTACACCTTC.

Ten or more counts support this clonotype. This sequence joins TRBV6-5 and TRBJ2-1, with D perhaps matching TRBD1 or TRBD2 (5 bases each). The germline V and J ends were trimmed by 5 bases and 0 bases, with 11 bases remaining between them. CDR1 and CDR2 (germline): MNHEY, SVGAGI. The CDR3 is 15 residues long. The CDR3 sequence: CASSPPGSSYNEQFF. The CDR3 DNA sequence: TGTGCCAGCAGTCCCCCAGGGAGCTCCTACAATGAGCAGTTCTTC.

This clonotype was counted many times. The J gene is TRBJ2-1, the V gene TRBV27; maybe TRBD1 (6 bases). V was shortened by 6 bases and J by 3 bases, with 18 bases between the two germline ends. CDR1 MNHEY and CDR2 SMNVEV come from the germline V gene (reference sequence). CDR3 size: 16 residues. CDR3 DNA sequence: TGTGCCAGCAGAATACTGGGACAAGGGATCTACAATGAGCAGTTCTTC. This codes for CASRILGQGIYNEQFF.

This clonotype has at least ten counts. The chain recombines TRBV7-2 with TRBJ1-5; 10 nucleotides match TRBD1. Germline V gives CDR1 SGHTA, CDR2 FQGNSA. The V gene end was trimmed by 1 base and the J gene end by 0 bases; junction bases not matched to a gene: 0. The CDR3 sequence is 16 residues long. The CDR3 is CASSLGTGGSNQPQHF. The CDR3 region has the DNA TGTGCCAGCAGCTTAGGGACAGGGGGTAGCAATCAGCCCCAGCATTTT.

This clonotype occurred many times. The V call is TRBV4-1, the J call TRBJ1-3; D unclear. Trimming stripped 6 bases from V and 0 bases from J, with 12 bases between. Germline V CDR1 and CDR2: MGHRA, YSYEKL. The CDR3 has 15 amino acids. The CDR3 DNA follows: TGCGCCAGCAGACCTGGACTGGGCTCTGGAAACACCATATATTTT. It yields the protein CASRPGLGSGNTIYF.

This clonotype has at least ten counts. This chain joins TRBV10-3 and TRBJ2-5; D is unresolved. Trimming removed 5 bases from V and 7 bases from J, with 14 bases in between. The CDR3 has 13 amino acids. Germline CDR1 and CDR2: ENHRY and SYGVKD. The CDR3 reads CAISIATPGTQYF. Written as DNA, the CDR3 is TGTGCCATCAGTATAGCTACTCCGGGGACCCAGTACTTC.

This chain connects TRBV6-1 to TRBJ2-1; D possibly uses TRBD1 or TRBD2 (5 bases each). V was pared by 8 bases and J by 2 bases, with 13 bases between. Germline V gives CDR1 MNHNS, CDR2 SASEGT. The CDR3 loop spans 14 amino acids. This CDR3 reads CASAIGGPYNEQFF. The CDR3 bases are TGTGCCAGCGCCATTGGGGGTCCCTACAATGAGCAGTTCTTC.